This T cell receptor beta chain was observed in a study of T cell responses to AZD1222 COVID-19 vaccine. General study findings and limits: Nearly half of spike-specific TCRs reportedly go after variant regions that carry no mutations. Just six people given AZD1222 tested seropositive at baseline. Donor demographics were predominantly white British with a female majority; clonal diversity may be underestimated. Every sample of the repertoires postdated the peak T cell response.

This table comes from immunoSEQ multiplex PCR, and its TCRdb copy is limited to in-frame clones, with some not included. The data show about 140,000 clones, roughly 92% seen once. This CDR3 region has 14 residues. On this clone itself: Its specificity is not known.

The chain combines TRBV22-1 with TRBJ2-7; the table's D call, TRBD1, was not checked against the DNA. TRBV22-1 is termed a pseudogene. The clonotype was recovered from an adult in good health. This sample comprised peripheral blood, obtained on day 0 of AZD1222 vaccination. The CDR3 here is CPGSALTGPYEQYF. DNA for the CDR3: TGTCCTGGGAGCGCACTCACAGGACCCTACGAGCAGTACTTC.